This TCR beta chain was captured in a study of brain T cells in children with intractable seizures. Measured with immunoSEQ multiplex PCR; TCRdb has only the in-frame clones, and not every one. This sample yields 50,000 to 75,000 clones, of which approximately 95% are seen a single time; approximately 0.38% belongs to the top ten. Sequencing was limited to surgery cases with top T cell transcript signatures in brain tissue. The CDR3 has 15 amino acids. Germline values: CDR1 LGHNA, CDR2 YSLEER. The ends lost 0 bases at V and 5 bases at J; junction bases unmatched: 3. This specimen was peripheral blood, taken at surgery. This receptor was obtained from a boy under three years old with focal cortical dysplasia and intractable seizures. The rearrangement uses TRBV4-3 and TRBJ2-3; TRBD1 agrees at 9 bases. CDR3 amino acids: CASSQEQGAVDTQYF. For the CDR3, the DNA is TGCGCCAGCAGCCAAGAACAGGGGGCCGTAGATACGCAGTATTTT.